Sequencing of this TCR beta chain was carried out in a study of T cells in tumors after PD-1 blockade. Study-wide context: Excluded were patients with checkpoint blockade, immunosuppressants, or radiotherapy or other anti-cancer therapy within 4 weeks. Daily vismodegib 150 mg continued in a subset of anti-PD-1-treated patients.

The protocol was immunoSEQ multiplex PCR, while the TCRdb copy is restricted to in-frame clones and leaves out a portion. Among 60,000 to 75,000 clones listed, around 72% were seen once. Study results and caveats: Some novel exhausted tumor clones appeared in pre-treatment blood, suggesting peripheral recruitment.

This CDR3 has 13 residues. V dropped 2 bases and J dropped 6 bases, with 8 bases sitting between them. Germline CDR1 and CDR2: MRHNA and SNTAGT. To note about this clone: Antigen unknown.

Input was about 616 ng to 6,500 ng of genomic DNA from tumor or blood. This specimen was PBMCs, taken after anti-PD-1 treatment. The clonotype originates from a human donor with basal cell carcinoma. The V and J genes are TRBV6-4 and TRBJ2-1; possible D gene TRBD1, 6 bases. In nucleotides, the CDR3 is TGTGCCAGCAGTGACGGGGGCGTCAATGAGCAGTTCTTC. The encoded protein is CASSDGGVNEQFF.